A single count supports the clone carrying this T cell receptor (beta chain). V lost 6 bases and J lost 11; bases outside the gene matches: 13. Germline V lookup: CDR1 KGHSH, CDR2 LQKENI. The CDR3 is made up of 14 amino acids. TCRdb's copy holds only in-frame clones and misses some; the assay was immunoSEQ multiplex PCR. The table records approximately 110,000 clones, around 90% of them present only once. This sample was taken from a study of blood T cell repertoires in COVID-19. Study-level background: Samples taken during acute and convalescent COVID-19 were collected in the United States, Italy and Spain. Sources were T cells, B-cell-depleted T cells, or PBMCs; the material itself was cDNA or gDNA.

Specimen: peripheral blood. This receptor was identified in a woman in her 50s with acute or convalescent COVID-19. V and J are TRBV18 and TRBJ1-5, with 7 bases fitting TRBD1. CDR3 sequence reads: CASSPQTGRRTQHF. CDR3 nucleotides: TGTGCCAGCTCTCCTCAGACAGGGAGGAGGACCCAGCATTTT.